The sequence of this T cell receptor (beta chain) was determined in a study of cytomegalovirus exposure and HLA in healthy donors. This CDR3 contains 14 residues. The V end was cut by 6 bases, the J end by 1 base, with 12 bases between. CDR1 is SGHRS, CDR2 YFSETQ, per germline. The PCR had 60 Vbeta and 13 Jbeta primers. TCRdb's copy holds only in-frame clones and misses some; the assay was immunoSEQ multiplex PCR. In the table there are some 91,000 clones, around 80% of which are singletons. The chain has TRBV5-1 and TRBJ2-3; tentatively, D is TRBD2 (5 bases). The sequenced sample consisted of PBMCs. The clonotype was recovered from a woman aged 55-75 years in good health and CMV-seronegative. The CDR3: CASNPGSRTDTQYF. The CDR3 bases are TGCGCCAGCAACCCGGGATCACGCACAGATACGCAGTATTTT.